This T cell receptor beta chain was profiled in a study of identifying expanded T cells in peripheral blood. Overall study findings and caveats: Technical replicates showed approximately 1.2 changed clones; roughly two weeks roughly 18; four weeks 19.

Turning to this clone: Its antigen remains unidentified.

Healthy donors had no documented immune events, such as infections, while sampled. The CDR3 contains 13 residues. The germline gives CDR1 SQVTM, CDR2 ANQGSEA. Trimming took off 4 bases at V and 1 base at J, with 8 bases between the two ends. Method: immunoSEQ multiplex PCR; TCRdb's copy keeps in-frame clones and lacks some. The profile shows about 80,000 clones, roughly 89% of them singletons. Sequenced sample: blood. The receptor comes from a person aged 18-70 years in good health. This sequence joins TRBV29-1 and TRBJ1-5, with D tentatively TRBD1 (6 bases). CDR3 bases: TGCAGCGTTGCGGGGGCGAGCAATCAGCCCCAGCATTTT. Translated: CSVAGASNQPQHF.